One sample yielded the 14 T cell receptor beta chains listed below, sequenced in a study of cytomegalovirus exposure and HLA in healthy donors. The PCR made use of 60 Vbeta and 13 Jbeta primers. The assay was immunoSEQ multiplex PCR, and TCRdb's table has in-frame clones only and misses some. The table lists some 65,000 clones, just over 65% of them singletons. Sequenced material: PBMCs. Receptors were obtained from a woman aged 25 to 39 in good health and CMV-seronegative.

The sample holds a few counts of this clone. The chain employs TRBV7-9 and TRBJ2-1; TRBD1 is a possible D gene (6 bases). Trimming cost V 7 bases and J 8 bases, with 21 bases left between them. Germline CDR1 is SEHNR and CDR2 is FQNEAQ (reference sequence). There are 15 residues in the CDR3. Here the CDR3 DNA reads TGTGCCAGCACTTTCCTCGACAGGCATAGCGATGAGCAGTTCTTC. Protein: CASTFLDRHSDEQFF.

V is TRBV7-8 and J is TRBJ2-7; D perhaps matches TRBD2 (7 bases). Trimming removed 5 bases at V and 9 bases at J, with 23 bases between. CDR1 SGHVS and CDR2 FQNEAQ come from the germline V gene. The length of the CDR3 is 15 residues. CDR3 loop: CASSPLTSRDIGQYF. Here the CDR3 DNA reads TGTGCCAGCAGCCCGTTGACTAGCAGGGACATCGGGCAGTACTTC.

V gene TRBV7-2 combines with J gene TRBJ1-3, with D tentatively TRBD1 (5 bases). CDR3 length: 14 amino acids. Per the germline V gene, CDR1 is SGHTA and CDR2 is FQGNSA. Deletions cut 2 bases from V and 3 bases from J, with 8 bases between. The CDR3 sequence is CASSLRRGGNTIYF. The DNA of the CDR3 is TGTGCCAGCAGCTTAAGGAGGGGTGGAAACACCATATATTTT.

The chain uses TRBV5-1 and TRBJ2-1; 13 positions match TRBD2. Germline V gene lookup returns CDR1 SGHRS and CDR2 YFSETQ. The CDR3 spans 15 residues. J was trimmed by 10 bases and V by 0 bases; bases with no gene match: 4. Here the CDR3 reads CASSLGTSGGTEQFF. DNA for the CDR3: TGCGCCAGCAGCTTGGGGACTAGCGGGGGCACGGAGCAGTTCTTC.

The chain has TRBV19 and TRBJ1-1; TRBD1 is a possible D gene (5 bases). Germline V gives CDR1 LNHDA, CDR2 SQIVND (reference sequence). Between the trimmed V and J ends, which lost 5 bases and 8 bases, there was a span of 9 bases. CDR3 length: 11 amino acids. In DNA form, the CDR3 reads TGTGCCAGTAGTGATCCAGGGGAAGCTTTCTTT. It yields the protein CASSDPGEAFF.

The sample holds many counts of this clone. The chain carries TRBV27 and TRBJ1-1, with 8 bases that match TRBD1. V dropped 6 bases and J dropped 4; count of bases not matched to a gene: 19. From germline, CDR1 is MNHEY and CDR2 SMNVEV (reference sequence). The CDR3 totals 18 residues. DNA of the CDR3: TGTGCCAGCAGCCCTCAAGGGGGTGTCAGGGGGCAGGGCACTGAAGCTTTCTTT. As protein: CASSPQGGVRGQGTEAFF.

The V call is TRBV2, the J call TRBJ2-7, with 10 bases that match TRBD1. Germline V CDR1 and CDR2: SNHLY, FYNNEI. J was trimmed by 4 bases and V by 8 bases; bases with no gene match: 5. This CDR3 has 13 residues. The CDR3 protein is CASRTGGVYEQYF. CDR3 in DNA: TGTGCCAGCCGGACAGGGGGGGTATACGAGCAGTACTTC.

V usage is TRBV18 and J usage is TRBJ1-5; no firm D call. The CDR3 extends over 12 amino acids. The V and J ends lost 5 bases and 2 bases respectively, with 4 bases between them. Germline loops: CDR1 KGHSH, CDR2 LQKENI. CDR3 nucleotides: TGTGCCAGCTCAAGCGGCAATCAGCCCCAGCATTTT. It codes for CASSSGNQPQHF.

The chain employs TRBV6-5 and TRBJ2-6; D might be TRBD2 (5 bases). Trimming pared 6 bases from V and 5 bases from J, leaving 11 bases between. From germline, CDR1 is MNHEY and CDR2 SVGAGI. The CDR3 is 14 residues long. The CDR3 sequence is CASSSGVRANVLTF. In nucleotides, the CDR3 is TGTGCCAGCAGCTCCGGGGTGAGGGCCAACGTCCTGACTTTC.

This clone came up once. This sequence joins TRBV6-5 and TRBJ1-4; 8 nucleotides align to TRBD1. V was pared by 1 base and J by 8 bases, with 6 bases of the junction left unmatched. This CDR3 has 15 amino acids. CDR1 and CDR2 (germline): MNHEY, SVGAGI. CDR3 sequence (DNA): TGTGCCAGCAGTTACTTACAGGGGACAGGAGAAAAACTGTTTTTT. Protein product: CASSYLQGTGEKLFF.

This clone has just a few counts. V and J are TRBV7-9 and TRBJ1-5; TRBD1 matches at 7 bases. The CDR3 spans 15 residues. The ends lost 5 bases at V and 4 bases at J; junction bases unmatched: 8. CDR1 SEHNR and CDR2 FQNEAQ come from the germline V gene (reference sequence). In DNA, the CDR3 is TGTGCCAGCAGCCTTTGGACAGGAAAAAATCAGCCCCAGCATTTT. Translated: CASSLWTGKNQPQHF.

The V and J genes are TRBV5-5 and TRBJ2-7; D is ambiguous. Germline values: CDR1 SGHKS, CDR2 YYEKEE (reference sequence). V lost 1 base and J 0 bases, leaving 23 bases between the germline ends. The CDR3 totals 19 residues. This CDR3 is CASSLYLVGGSASSYEQYF. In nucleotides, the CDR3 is TGTGCCAGCAGCTTGTATCTTGTTGGCGGCAGTGCCAGCTCCTACGAGCAGTACTTC.

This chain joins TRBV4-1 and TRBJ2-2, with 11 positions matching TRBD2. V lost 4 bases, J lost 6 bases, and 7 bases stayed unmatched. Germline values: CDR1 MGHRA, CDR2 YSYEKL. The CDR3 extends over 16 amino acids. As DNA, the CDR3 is TGCGCCAGCAGCCGCCTAGGGACTAGCGGCCCCGGGGAGCTGTTTTTT. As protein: CASSRLGTSGPGELFF.

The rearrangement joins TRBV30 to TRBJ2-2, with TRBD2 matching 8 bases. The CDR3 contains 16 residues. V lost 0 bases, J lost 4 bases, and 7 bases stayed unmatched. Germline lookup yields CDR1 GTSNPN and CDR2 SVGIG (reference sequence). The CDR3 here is CAWSVPGGAVTGELFF. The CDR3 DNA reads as TGTGCCTGGAGTGTACCGGGGGGGGCGGTCACCGGGGAGCTGTTTTTT. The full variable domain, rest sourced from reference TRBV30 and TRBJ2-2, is SQTIHQWPATLVQPVGSPLSLECTVEGTSNPNLYWYRQAAGRGLQLLFYSVGIGQISSEVPQNLSASRPQDRQFILSSKKLLLSDSGFYLCAWSVPGGAVTGELFFGEGSRLTVL.